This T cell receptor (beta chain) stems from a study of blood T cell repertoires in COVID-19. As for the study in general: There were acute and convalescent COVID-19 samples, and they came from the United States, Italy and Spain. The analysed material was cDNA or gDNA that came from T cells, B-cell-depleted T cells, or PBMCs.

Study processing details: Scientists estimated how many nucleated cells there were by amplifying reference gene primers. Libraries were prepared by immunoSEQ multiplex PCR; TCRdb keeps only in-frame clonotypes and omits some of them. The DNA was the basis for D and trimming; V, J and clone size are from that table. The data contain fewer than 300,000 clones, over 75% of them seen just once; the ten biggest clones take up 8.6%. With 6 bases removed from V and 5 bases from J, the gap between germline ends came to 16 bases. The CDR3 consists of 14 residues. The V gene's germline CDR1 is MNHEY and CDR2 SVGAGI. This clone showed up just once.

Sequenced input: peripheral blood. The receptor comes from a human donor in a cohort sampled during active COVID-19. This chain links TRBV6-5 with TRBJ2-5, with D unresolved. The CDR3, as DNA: TGTGCCAGCAGCCCCAATCAACCTAGGGAGACCCAGTACTTC. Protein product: CASSPNQPRETQYF.